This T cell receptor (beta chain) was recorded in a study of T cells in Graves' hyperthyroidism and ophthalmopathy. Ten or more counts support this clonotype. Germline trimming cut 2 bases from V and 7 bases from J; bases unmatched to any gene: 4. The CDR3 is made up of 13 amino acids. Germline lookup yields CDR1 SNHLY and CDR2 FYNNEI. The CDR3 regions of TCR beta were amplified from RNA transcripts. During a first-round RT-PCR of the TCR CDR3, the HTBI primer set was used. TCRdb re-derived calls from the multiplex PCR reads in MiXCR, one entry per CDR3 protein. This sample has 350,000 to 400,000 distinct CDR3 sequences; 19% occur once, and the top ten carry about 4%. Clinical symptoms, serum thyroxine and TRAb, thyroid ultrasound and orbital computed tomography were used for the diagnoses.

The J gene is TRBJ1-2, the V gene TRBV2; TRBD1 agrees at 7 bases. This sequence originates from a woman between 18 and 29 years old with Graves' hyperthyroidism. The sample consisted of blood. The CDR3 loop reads CASSETRGTGYTF. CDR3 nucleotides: TGTGCCAGCAGTGAAACCAGGGGGACTGGCTACACCTTC.